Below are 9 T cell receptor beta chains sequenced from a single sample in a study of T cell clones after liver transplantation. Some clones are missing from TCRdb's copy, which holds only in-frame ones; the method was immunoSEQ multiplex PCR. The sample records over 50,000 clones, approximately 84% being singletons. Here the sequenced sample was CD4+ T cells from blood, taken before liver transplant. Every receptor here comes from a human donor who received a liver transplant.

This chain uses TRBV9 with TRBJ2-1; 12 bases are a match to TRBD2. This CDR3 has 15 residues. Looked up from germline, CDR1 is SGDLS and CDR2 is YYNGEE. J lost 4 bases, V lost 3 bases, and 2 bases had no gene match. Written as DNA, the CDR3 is TGTGCCAGCAGCGAAACTAGCGGGGGGTACAATGAGCAGTTCTTC. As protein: CASSETSGGYNEQFF. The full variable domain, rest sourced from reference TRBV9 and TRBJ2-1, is DSGVTQTPKHLITATGQRVTLRCSPRSGDLSVYWYQQSLDQGLQFLIQYYNGEERAKGNILERFSAQQFPDLHSELNLSSLELGDSALYFCASSETSGGYNEQFFGPGTRLTVL.

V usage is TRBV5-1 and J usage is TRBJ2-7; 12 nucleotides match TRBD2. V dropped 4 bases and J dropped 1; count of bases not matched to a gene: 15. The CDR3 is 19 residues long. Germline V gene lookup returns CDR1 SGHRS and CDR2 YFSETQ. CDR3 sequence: CASSQTTSRGTSGSYEQYF. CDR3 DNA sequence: TGCGCCAGCAGCCAAACCACGAGTAGAGGGACTAGCGGGTCCTACGAGCAGTACTTC.

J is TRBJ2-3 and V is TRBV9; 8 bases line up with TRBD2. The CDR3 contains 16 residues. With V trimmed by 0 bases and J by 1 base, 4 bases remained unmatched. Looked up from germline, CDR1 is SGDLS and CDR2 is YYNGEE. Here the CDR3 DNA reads TGTGCCAGCAGCGTAGTAGGAGCGGGGGGCACAGATACGCAGTATTTT. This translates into CASSVVGAGGTDTQYF.

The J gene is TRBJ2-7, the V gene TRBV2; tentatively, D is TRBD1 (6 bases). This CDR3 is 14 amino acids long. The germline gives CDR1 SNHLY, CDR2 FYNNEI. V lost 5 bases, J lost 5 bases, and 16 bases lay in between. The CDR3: CASSYREVRNEQYF. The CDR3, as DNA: TGTGCCAGCAGTTACAGGGAAGTAAGAAACGAGCAGTACTTC.

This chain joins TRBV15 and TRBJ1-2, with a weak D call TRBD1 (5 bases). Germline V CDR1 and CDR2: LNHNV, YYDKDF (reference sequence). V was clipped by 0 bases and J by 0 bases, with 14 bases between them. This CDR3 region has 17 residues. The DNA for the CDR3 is TGTGCCACCAGCAGAGAACGTTTGGGACGGACTAACTATGGCTACACCTTC. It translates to CATSRERLGRTNYGYTF.

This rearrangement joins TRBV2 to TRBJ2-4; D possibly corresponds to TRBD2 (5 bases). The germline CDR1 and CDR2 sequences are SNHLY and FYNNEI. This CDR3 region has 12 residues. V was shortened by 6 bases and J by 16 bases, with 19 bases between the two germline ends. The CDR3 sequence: CASSPRVRGLYF. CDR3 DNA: TGTGCCAGCAGCCCCCGGGTCCGAGGGCTCTACTTC.

This chain's CDR3 is CASSRLETGPPSEQYF. The CDR3 bases are TGTGCCAGCTCACGCTTAGAGACAGGACCCCCAAGTGAGCAGTACTTC. The chain links TRBV18 to TRBJ2-7; a possible D gene is TRBD1 (6 bases). Germline CDR1 KGHSH, CDR2 LQKENI. The CDR3 is 16 residues long. Trimming removed 4 bases at V and 7 bases at J, with 23 bases between.

CDR3 in amino acids: CASSARDRDGANVLTF. The CDR3 DNA reads TGTGCCAGCAGCGCCCGGGACAGGGACGGGGCCAACGTCCTGACTTTC. V gene TRBV9 combines with J gene TRBJ2-6; TRBD1 matches 9 bases. CDR3 size: 16 residues. Trimming took 3 bases from V and 4 from J; bases not matched to a gene: 5. Germline lookup yields CDR1 SGDLS and CDR2 YYNGEE.

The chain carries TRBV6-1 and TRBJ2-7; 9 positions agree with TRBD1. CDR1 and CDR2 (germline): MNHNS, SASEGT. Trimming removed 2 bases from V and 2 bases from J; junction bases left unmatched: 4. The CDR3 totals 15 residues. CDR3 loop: CASSEWGQGAYEQYF. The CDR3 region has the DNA TGTGCCAGCAGTGAATGGGGACAGGGAGCCTACGAGCAGTACTTC.